These 12 T cell receptor beta chains originate from one sample sequenced in a study of blood T cell repertoires in COVID-19 (dated by TCRdb to about 2020). The library was made by the immunoSEQ multiplex PCR assay. TCRdb re-hosts the immuneACCESS table, in-frame sequences only. Its copies lack some clones; in the studies checked, an unresolved V gene accounts for under half of them, and the cause for the rest is not known. The sample table contains tens of thousands of clones; only one count was recorded for roughly 80% of them. 8.8% of the sample is held by the ten biggest clonotypes. Specimen: peripheral blood. All receptors come from a man aged 55 to 70 with acute or convalescent COVID-19.

This chain uses TRBV5-1 with TRBJ1-1; D might be TRBD1 (6 bases). The V end lost 3 bases, the J end lost 2 bases, and 14 bases lay between the germline ends. CDR3 size: 15 residues. The germline CDR1 and CDR2 sequences are SGHRS and YFSETQ. The CDR3 region has the DNA TGCGCCAGCAGCTCTACAGGGACACTAAACACTGAAGCTTTCTTT. It specifies CASSSTGTLNTEAFF.

This CDR3 is CATSDAPDLSGTQYF. CDR3 nucleotides: TGTGCCACCAGTGATGCCCCTGACCTGTCAGGGACCCAGTACTTC. The chain joins TRBV24-1 to TRBJ2-5; no reliable D call. V dropped 3 bases and J dropped 7 bases, with 17 bases sitting between them. The V gene's germline CDR1 is KGHDR and CDR2 SFDVKD. The CDR3 has 15 amino acids.

The CDR3 DNA sequence: TGTGCCAGCAGTGAAGCGCCGGGGGTAGGCAATCAGCCCCAGCATTTT. It is translated as CASSEAPGVGNQPQHF. The J gene is TRBJ1-5, the V gene TRBV6-1, with D perhaps matching TRBD1 (5 bases). Germline CDR1 and CDR2: MNHNS and SASEGT. This CDR3 spans 16 amino acids. V was shortened by 0 bases and J by 2 bases, with 11 bases between the two germline ends.

This chain connects TRBV3-1 (or the pseudogene TRBV3-2) to TRBJ1-1; possibly TRBD1 for D (5 bases). The CDR3 runs 18 residues. The germline V and J ends were trimmed by 0 bases and 3 bases, with 20 bases remaining between them. Germline CDR1 is LGHDT and CDR2 is YNNKEL (reference sequence). The CDR3 sequence: CASSQDRLLWGGYTEAFF. The CDR3 DNA is TGTGCCAGCAGCCAAGATCGACTATTGTGGGGGGGGTACACTGAAGCTTTCTTT.

This chain joins TRBV10-2 and TRBJ2-7; 10 nucleotides align to TRBD2. Germline assignment: CDR1 WSHSY and CDR2 SAAADI. The J segment lost 3 bases and the V segment lost 2 bases, leaving 1 base of the junction unmatched. The CDR3 covers 14 residues. In DNA form, the CDR3 reads TGCGCCAGCAGTGAGGGACTAGCGGACTACGAGCAGTACTTC. It translates to CASSEGLADYEQYF.

This chain joins TRBV19 and TRBJ1-5; D is unresolved. Germline assignment: CDR1 LNHDA and CDR2 SQIVND (reference sequence). Trimming removed 6 bases at V and 7 bases at J, with 19 bases between. This CDR3 is 15 amino acids long. This chain's CDR3 is CASRTTYPLSQPQHF. Written as DNA, the CDR3 is TGTGCCAGTAGGACGACATATCCCCTCTCGCAGCCCCAGCATTTT. The entire variable domain, with the rest obtained from reference TRBV19 and TRBJ1-5, is as follows: DGGITQSPKYLFRKEGQNVTLSCEQNLNHDAMYWYRQDPGQGLRLIYYSQIVNDFQKGDIAEGYSVSREKKESFPLTVTSAQKNPTAFYLCASRTTYPLSQPQHFGDGTRLSIL.

The chain has TRBV29-1 and TRBJ1-2; a possible D gene is TRBD1 (6 bases). Trimming shortened V by 2 bases and J by 2 bases, and 6 bases separated the two germline ends. This CDR3 comprises 12 residues. The germline V gene encodes CDR1 SQVTM and CDR2 ANQGSEA. The CDR3 spells CSVEQGNYGYTF. The CDR3 coding sequence is TGCAGCGTTGAACAGGGGAACTATGGCTACACCTTC.

This chain joins TRBV5-1 and TRBJ1-1, with a weak D call TRBD1 (5 bases). Germline CDR1 SGHRS, CDR2 YFSETQ. The V and J ends lost 6 bases and 1 base respectively, with 10 bases between them. CDR3 length: 13 residues. The CDR3 DNA follows: TGCGCCAGCAAAACAGGCCCGAACACTGAAGCTTTCTTT. Translating it yields CASKTGPNTEAFF.

The V and J genes are TRBV5-1 and TRBJ1-3; 7 bases agree with TRBD1. Germline V gene sequence: CDR1 SGHRS, CDR2 YFSETQ. The CDR3 contains 14 residues. J was trimmed by 2 bases and V by 4 bases; bases with no gene match: 3. CDR3 coding DNA: TGCGCCAGCAGCCAGGGACAGACTGGAAACACCATATATTTT. Its translation is CASSQGQTGNTIYF.

The chain links TRBV11-2 to TRBJ2-2; 9 positions match TRBD1. After removal of 4 bases from V and 2 bases from J, the junction contained 5 bases not matched to a gene. CDR1 and CDR2 from the germline V gene are SGHAT and FQNNGV. The CDR3 extends over 16 amino acids. CDR3 coding DNA: TGTGCCAGCAGCTCTGGGACAGGGCTAAACACCGGGGAGCTGTTTTTT. Its protein is CASSSGTGLNTGELFF.

In DNA, the CDR3 is TGTGCCAGAAGCTCGGACAGCCTACTAGCAACTAATGAAAAACTGTTTTTT. This translates into CARSSDSLLATNEKLFF. The genes are TRBV5-3 and TRBJ1-4, with a weak D call TRBD1 (6 bases). TRBV5-3 is known as an ORF, though its function is uncertain. The CDR3 totals 17 residues. Trimming removed 3 bases at V and 0 bases at J, with 15 bases between.

This chain links TRBV6-4 with TRBJ1-1, with D tentatively TRBD1 (5 bases). The V and J ends lost 5 bases and 1 base respectively, with 8 bases between them. The V gene's germline CDR1 is MRHNA and CDR2 SNTAGT. The CDR3 is made up of 13 amino acids. CDR3 DNA: TGTGCCAGCAGTCGACAGCCGAACACTGAAGCTTTCTTT. It yields the protein CASSRQPNTEAFF.